This passage covers 16 T cell receptor beta chains from one sample sequenced in a study of T-cell memory formation after mild COVID-19. TCRdb reanalysed the 5' RACE reads using MiXCR and keeps one entry per CDR3 protein. The sample has around 90,000 distinct CDR3 sequences; roughly 16% are singletons. Sequenced material: PBMCs or a T cell subset sorted from them (not recorded which). The receptor set was obtained from a man aged 18 to 35 who had mild COVID-19 (a few samples of this study predate the infection). Cell type and time point are not known.

The chain links TRBV6-4 to TRBJ2-3; TRBD1 agrees at 8 bases. Trimming at V came to 5 bases and at J to 2 bases, leaving 6 bases not matched to a gene. Germline V gene sequence: CDR1 MRHNA, CDR2 SNTAGT. CDR3 size: 15 residues. CDR3 in DNA: TGTGCCAGCAGTTACGGGACAGGTTCCACAGATACGCAGTATTTT. Its translation is CASSYGTGSTDTQYF.

The chain joins TRBV5-1 to TRBJ2-5; 7 bases map to TRBD2. Germline trimming cut 2 bases from V and 5 bases from J; bases unmatched to any gene: 12. The CDR3 totals 16 residues. Per germline, CDR1 SGHRS and CDR2 YFSETQ. CDR3 bases: TGCGCCAGCAGCTTTCGACTAGCATCAGAGAAGGAGACCCAGTACTTC. It yields the protein CASSFRLASEKETQYF.

This clonotype was seen only a few times. J is TRBJ1-4 and V is TRBV11-2, with a possible D match to TRBD1 (6 bases). The length of the CDR3 is 15 residues. Germline loops: CDR1 SGHAT, CDR2 FQNNGV. With 4 bases removed from V and 4 bases from J, the gap between germline ends came to 13 bases. Here the CDR3 reads CASSSIQGLNEKLFF. The CDR3, as DNA: TGTGCCAGCAGCTCGATACAGGGCCTTAATGAAAAACTGTTTTTT.

In its sample, this clonotype was seen a few times. This chain links TRBV7-2 with TRBJ2-1; the match to TRBD2 covers 14 bases. The CDR3 spans 15 residues. J was trimmed by 6 bases and V by 5 bases; bases with no gene match: 3. CDR1 is SGHTA and CDR2 is FQGNSA in the germline V gene. CDR3 sequence (DNA): TGTGCCAGCAGCCAGACTAGCGGGGGGGTCAATGAGCAGTTCTTC. It specifies CASSQTSGGVNEQFF.

In this sample, this clonotype turned up a few times. The rearrangement joins TRBV6-2 or TRBV6-3 to TRBJ2-5; 8 bases match TRBD2. The CDR3 consists of 14 residues. Germline-derived CDR1 and CDR2 are MNHEY and SVGEGT. V was clipped by 4 bases and J by 4 bases; unmatched bases: 5. Here the CDR3 DNA reads TGTGCCAGCAGTTTAATGAGCGGGGGAGAGACCCAGTACTTC. It specifies CASSLMSGGETQYF.

The chain carries TRBV29-1 and TRBJ2-7, with 7 bases lining up with TRBD1. CDR1 is SQVTM, CDR2 ANQGSEA, per germline. The length of the CDR3 is 11 residues. Unmatched junction bases numbered 3, after V lost 7 bases and J lost 3 bases. CDR3 nucleotide sequence: TGCAGCGCCCGACAGGGCTACGAGCAGTACGTC. It codes for CSARQGYEQYV.

This clonotype was counted at least ten times. The chain is built from TRBV29-1 and TRBJ2-2; no definite D call. The V end lost 6 bases, the J end lost 4 bases, and 12 bases lay between the germline ends. Germline CDR1 reads SQVTM; CDR2 reads ANQGSEA. CDR3 length: 13 amino acids. The CDR3, as DNA: TGCAGCGTCCTAACCGAAGTCACCGGGGAGCTGTTTTTT. This sequence encodes CSVLTEVTGELFF.

This clonotype was detected a few times. V and J are TRBV2 and TRBJ2-4; D is ambiguous. Trimming left V 1 base short and J 4 bases short, with 11 bases between. The CDR3 has 15 residues. CDR1 is SNHLY and CDR2 is FYNNEI in the germline V gene. CDR3 loop: CASSEDPGPKNIQYF. CDR3 in DNA: TGTGCCAGCAGTGAAGACCCGGGTCCAAAAAACATTCAGTACTTC.

This clonotype was counted at least ten times. The gene calls are TRBV3-1 and TRBJ2-7, with D tentatively TRBD1 (5 bases). Looked up from germline, CDR1 is LGHDT and CDR2 is YNNKEL (reference sequence). This CDR3 is 13 amino acids long. The DNA for the CDR3 is TGCGCCAGCAGCCAAGGGCAGGGCTACGAGCAGTACGTC. Translating it yields CASSQGQGYEQYV.

The V gene is TRBV9, the J gene TRBJ2-3; D is uncertain. Trimming stripped 3 bases from V and 6 bases from J, with 5 bases between. The CDR3 has 11 amino acids. The germline gives CDR1 SGDLS, CDR2 YYNGEE. The CDR3 loop is CASSDMDTQYF. As DNA, the CDR3 is TGTGCCAGCAGCGACATGGATACGCAGTATTTT.

This clonotype was seen a few times. V gene TRBV5-1 combines with J gene TRBJ2-7, with TRBD1 identical over 8 bases. V lost 6 bases to trimming and J lost 0 bases; unmatched junction nucleotides: 8. Germline V gene lookup returns CDR1 SGHRS and CDR2 YFSETQ. This CDR3 has 15 amino acids. CDR3 in DNA: TGCGCCAGCAAACAGGGGGTAGGGAACTCCTACGAGCAGTACGTC. It specifies CASKQGVGNSYEQYV.

A few counts support this clonotype. The rearrangement uses TRBV6-6 and TRBJ1-1, with TRBD1 as a possible D gene (5 bases). The CDR3 length is 12 residues. The ends were cut back, 6 bases at V and 7 bases at J, with 12 bases in the middle. Germline V gene sequence: CDR1 MNHNY, CDR2 SVGAGI (reference sequence). In DNA form, the CDR3 reads TGTGCCAGCAGCCGCCCTGACAGTGAAGCTTTCTTT. It specifies CASSRPDSEAFF.

The J gene is TRBJ2-5, the V gene TRBV29-1; 9 bases match TRBD1. Per the germline V gene, CDR1 is SQVTM and CDR2 is ANQGSEA. The CDR3 contains 14 residues. The V gene end was trimmed by 4 bases and the J gene end by 7 bases; junction bases not matched to a gene: 10. The CDR3 nucleotides read TGCAGCGTTGTCGGACAGGGGAGAATGGGGACCCAGTACTTC. It translates to CSVVGQGRMGTQYF.

This clonotype was found a few times. The chain has TRBV5-1 and TRBJ2-3; TRBD1 aligns across 10 bases. Germline V gives CDR1 SGHRS, CDR2 YFSETQ. V trimming: 7 bases; J trimming: 3 bases; junction bases outside the gene matches: 5. The CDR3 covers 14 residues. The CDR3 DNA reads as TGCGCCAGCGGACGACAGGGGGCAACAGATACGCAGTATTTT. It encodes CASGRQGATDTQYF.

This chain uses TRBV2 with TRBJ2-1; 8 bases map to TRBD1. V lost 3 bases, J lost 2 bases, and 3 bases stayed unmatched. There are 15 residues in the CDR3. Germline V gene sequence: CDR1 SNHLY, CDR2 FYNNEI. The CDR3 coding sequence is TGTGCCAGCAGTGATACAGGGGGAACCTACAATGAGCAGTTCTTC. This translates into CASSDTGGTYNEQFF. The full variable domain, completed using reference TRBV2 and TRBJ2-1, is EPEVTQTPSHQVTQMGQEVILRCVPISNHLYFYWYRQILGQKVEFLVSFYNNEISEKSEIFDDQFSVERPDGSNFTLKIRSTKLEDSAMYFCASSDTGGTYNEQFFGPGTRLTVL.

This clonotype was seen a handful of times. The chain carries TRBV15 and TRBJ1-6; no reliable D call. The germline V and J ends were trimmed by 5 bases and 7 bases, with 15 bases remaining between them. Germline CDR1 LNHNV, CDR2 YYDKDF (reference sequence). The CDR3 is 15 residues long. CDR3: CATSGGRTANSPLHF. In DNA, the CDR3 is TGTGCCACCAGCGGCGGTAGGACGGCGAATTCACCCCTCCACTTT. The entire variable domain, with the rest obtained from reference TRBV15 and TRBJ1-6, is as follows: DAMVIQNPRYQVTQFGKPVTLSCSQTLNHNVMYWYQQKSSQAPKLLFHYYDKDFNNEADTPDNFQSRRPNTSFCFLDIRSPGLGDTAMYLCATSGGRTANSPLHFGNGTRLTVT.